The T cell receptor beta chain under discussion was sequenced for a study of CD8 T cells in Susac syndrome. A remark on this clonotype: Its antigen remains unknown.

An input of about 0.45 to 1 ug of RNA was subjected to reverse transcription using random hexamers. An immunoSEQ multiplex PCR amplified TCR beta CDR3 over 54 Vbeta and 13 Jbeta. TCRdb reprocessed the immunoSEQ multiplex PCR reads via MiXCR and lists one record per CDR3 protein. The repertoire holds roughly 200,000 distinct CDR3 sequences, with 95% as singletons. The CDR3 consists of 15 residues. Trimming took 5 bases from V and 7 from J; bases not matched to a gene: 11. TCR beta was sequenced from blood CD8+ and CD4+ T cells. CD8+ and CD4+ T cells were negatively isolated; TEMRA cells were FACS-enriched. Study-wide results and limits: As the study acknowledged, the number of individuals in its TCR sequencing and HLA analysis was relatively small.

This chain uses TRBV12-3 or TRBV12-4 with TRBJ1-5, with 7 bases identical to TRBD1. The TCR was taken from a human donor in good health. The sequenced material came from CD4+ T cells from PBMCs. CDR3 nucleotides: TGTGCCAGCAGTATAAGACAGGGTCTAAGACAGCCCCAGCATTTT. This encodes CASSIRQGLRQPQHF.